A selection of T cell receptor beta chains follows, all from one sample in a study of control samples from healthy donors and cancer patients. Produced via immunoSEQ multiplex PCR; TCRdb's table is partial and in-frame only. The data contain over 60,000 clones, roughly 85% of them singletons. Source material: blood. The receptors originated from a man aged 35-49 years in good health. Each CDR3 is given with its conserved first and last residue. The D gene is left open where the match is weak. The size of a clone is reported for some rows only, either as once, few or many, or as a class for expanded clones.

TRBJ1-1 | - | - | TRBV27 | CASSFGGGTEAFF | TGTGCCAGCAGCTTTGGGGGGGGGACTGAAGCTTTCTTT
TRBJ1-5 | few | TRBD1 | TRBV6-6 | CASLADREFQPQHF | TGTGCCAGCCTCGCTGACAGGGAATTTCAGCCCCAGCATTTT
TRBJ2-3 | - | TRBD2 | TRBV4-1 | CASSLSGSTDTQYF | TGCGCCAGCAGCCTTAGCGGGAGCACAGATACGCAGTATTTT
TRBJ2-7 | once | TRBD2 | TRBV5-5 | CASSQVSGDYEQYF | TGTGCCAGCAGCCAAGTTAGCGGGGACTACGAGCAGTACTTC
TRBJ1-2 | - | - | TRBV6-5 | CAAGTNYGYTF | TGTGCGGCAGGGACTAACTATGGCTACACCTTC
TRBJ2-7 | - | - | TRBV27 | CASSLTSGTLAYEQYF | TGTGCCAGCAGTTTAACATCCGGGACACTTGCCTACGAGCAGTACTTC
TRBJ2-1 | - | TRBD2 | TRBV6-5 | CASSSGTLSGESFF | TGTGCCAGCAGTTCCGGGACGCTTAGCGGGGAGTCGTTCTTC
TRBJ1-3 | - | - | TRBV2 | CASTPGVTGNTIYF | TGTGCCAGCACTCCAGGGGTAACTGGAAACACCATATATTTT
TRBJ2-3 | few | - | TRBV28 | CASSLRRFTDTQYF | TGTGCCAGCAGTTTACGGAGGTTCACAGATACGCAGTATTTT
TRBJ1-5 | - | - | TRBV7-9 | CASSPGREEGYQPQHF | TGTGCCAGCAGCCCAGGGAGGGAGGAGGGTTATCAGCCCCAGCATTTT
TRBJ1-2 | - | - | TRBV5-6 | CASSLVLQNYGYTF | TGTGCCAGCAGCTTGGTCCTCCAGAACTATGGCTACACCTTC
TRBJ2-7 | - | TRBD1 | TRBV4-3 | CASSPEDRGNPNEQYF | TGCGCCAGCAGCCCAGAAGACAGGGGGAACCCAAACGAGCAGTACTTC
TRBJ2-7 | - | - | TRBV29-1 | CSVGDSLAGEQYF | TGCAGCGTAGGGGACTCCCTGGCGGGGGAGCAGTACTTC
TRBJ2-6 | - | - | TRBV11-3 | CASSLAAGLVPGANVLTF | TGTGCCAGCAGCTTAGCGGCGGGTCTGGTTCCTGGGGCCAACGTCCTGACTTTC
TRBJ1-5 | medium-sized | - | TRBV10-3 | CAISESKRQGNQPQHF | TGTGCCATCAGTGAGTCGAAAAGACAAGGCAATCAGCCCCAGCATTTT
TRBJ2-1 | - | TRBD1 | TRBV6-1 | CASTPRGQVYNEQFF | TGTGCCAGCACCCCCAGGGGACAGGTATACAATGAGCAGTTCTTC
TRBJ1-1 | - | TRBD1 | TRBV18 | CASSRDREDSEAFF | TGTGCCAGCTCACGGGACAGGGAAGACTCTGAAGCTTTCTTT
TRBJ2-7 | medium-sized | - | TRBV18 | CASSPTDNTYEQYF | TGTGCCAGCTCACCGACGGATAATACCTACGAGCAGTACTTC
TRBJ1-2 | - | - | TRBV11-3 | CASRKLYSANYGYTF | TGTGCCAGCCGGAAGTTATACTCCGCTAACTATGGCTACACCTTC
TRBJ1-6 | once | - | TRBV29-1 | CSVEVGAGLPLHF | TGCAGCGTTGAAGTAGGGGCCGGGTTACCCCTCCACTTT
TRBJ2-1 | - | - | TRBV7-3 | CASSPGAKAFGKFF | TGTGCCAGCAGCCCAGGGGCTAAGGCTTTTGGAAAGTTCTTC
TRBJ2-7 | - | TRBD1 | TRBV7-2 | CASSLQGQPGHEQYF | TGTGCCAGCAGCTTACAGGGACAGCCAGGCCACGAGCAGTACTTC
TRBJ1-1 | - | - | TRBV27 | CASSIMVGTEAFF | TGTGCCAGCAGTATAATGGTAGGCACTGAAGCTTTCTTT
TRBJ2-5 | - | TRBD1 | TRBV3-1/TRBV3-2 | CASSPLPWTGFGETQYF | TGTGCCAGCAGCCCTCTCCCTTGGACAGGGTTCGGGGAGACCCAGTACTTC
TRBJ1-1 | - | - | TRBV19 | CASSIPGPLGTEAFF | TGTGCCAGTAGTATTCCGGGCCCTTTAGGGACTGAAGCTTTCTTT
TRBJ2-3 | - | TRBD2 | TRBV28 | CASSSWVAGEADTQYF | TGTGCCAGCAGTTCCTGGGTAGCGGGAGAGGCAGATACGCAGTATTTT
TRBJ1-2 | few | TRBD1 | TRBV2 | CASSEALRDRVAGYTF | TGTGCCAGCAGTGAAGCGCTTCGGGACAGGGTGGCTGGCTACACCTTC
TRBJ1-5 | - | - | TRBV6-5 | CASSYGQGHQPQHF | TGTGCCAGCAGTTACGGGCAGGGCCATCAGCCCCAGCATTTT
TRBJ1-1 | - | - | TRBV10-3 | CAISLEDNTEAFF | TGTGCCATCAGCCTAGAAGACAACACTGAAGCTTTCTTT
TRBJ2-1 | once | - | TRBV9 | CASSLTQSSYNEQFF | TGTGCCAGCAGCCTAACACAAAGCTCCTACAATGAGCAGTTCTTC
TRBJ2-1 | few | - | TRBV9 | CASSASLEQFF | TGTGCCAGCAGCGCCTCCTTGGAGCAGTTCTTC
TRBJ1-5 | - | - | TRBV2 | CASSETAGSNQPQHF | TGTGCCAGCAGTGAAACGGCCGGTAGCAATCAGCCCCAGCATTTT
TRBJ2-1 | - | TRBD2 | TRBV18 | CASSPPFGLAGESSYNEQFF | TGTGCCAGCTCACCACCGTTCGGACTAGCGGGAGAGAGCTCCTACAATGAGCAGTTCTTC
TRBJ2-1 | - | - | TRBV25-1 | CASSVRDISNEQFF | TGTGCCAGCAGTGTCCGGGACATATCCAATGAGCAGTTCTTC
TRBJ2-1 | - | - | TRBV10-3 | CAISEEGESPYNEQFF | TGTGCCATCAGTGAAGAAGGTGAGAGTCCCTACAATGAGCAGTTCTTC
TRBJ2-1 | - | TRBD1 | TRBV5-5 | CASSNDRGNEQFF | TGTGCCAGCAGCAACGACAGGGGCAATGAGCAGTTCTTC
TRBJ2-7 | once | - | TRBV5-1 | CASSMPGSSSYEQYF | TGCGCCAGCAGCATGCCGGGCTCGAGCTCCTACGAGCAGTACTTC
TRBJ2-7 | - | TRBD2 | TRBV5-4 | CASSSRLAGDEQYF | TGTGCCAGCAGCTCTAGACTAGCGGGAGACGAGCAGTACTTC
TRBJ2-3 | - | - | TRBV7-9 | CASSLVRTDTQYF | TGTGCCAGCAGCTTAGTACGCACAGATACGCAGTATTTT
TRBJ1-3 | once | - | TRBV2 | CASSVHQGSGNTIYF | TGTGCCAGCAGTGTTCATCAGGGGTCTGGAAACACCATATATTTT
TRBJ2-6 | - | - | TRBV28 | CASSRTGGVGANVLTF | TGTGCCAGCAGTCGGACGGGGGGCGTTGGGGCCAACGTCCTGACTTTC
TRBJ1-4 | - | TRBD1 | TRBV9 | CASSVGDRGYEKLFF | TGTGCCAGCAGCGTAGGAGACAGGGGATATGAAAAACTGTTTTTT
TRBJ1-1 | - | - | TRBV11-2 | CASSLEMSEAFF | TGTGCCAGCAGCTTAGAAATGTCAGAAGCTTTCTTT
TRBJ1-1 | few | TRBD1 | TRBV6-2/TRBV6-3 | CASSLYDRVDLEAFF | TGTGCCAGCAGCCTATACGACAGGGTCGATCTTGAAGCTTTCTTT
TRBJ2-1 | once | TRBD1 | TRBV11-2 | CASSLATGFEQFF | TGTGCCAGCAGCTTAGCGACAGGGTTTGAGCAGTTCTTC
TRBJ2-7 | - | TRBD2 | TRBV3-1/TRBV3-2 | CASSRGLAGYPFWMWEQYF | TGTGCCAGCAGCCGGGGACTAGCGGGATACCCCTTTTGGATGTGGGAGCAGTACTTC
TRBJ2-1 | - | TRBD2 | TRBV27 | CASSFRAGTDPGLAGNEQFF | TGTGCCAGCAGTTTTAGAGCTGGGACTGACCCGGGACTAGCGGGAAATGAGCAGTTCTTC
TRBJ1-2 | - | TRBD1 | TRBV29-1 | CSVPHHGTVLSGYTF | TGCAGCGTTCCTCACCACGGGACAGTTTTGTCTGGCTACACCTTC
TRBJ2-7 | - | - | TRBV11-3 | CASSLRTLKPYEQYF | TGTGCCAGCAGCTTACGGACATTAAAGCCCTACGAGCAGTACTTC
TRBJ2-3 | - | TRBD1 | TRBV30 | CAWSVEQGVADTQYF | TGTGCCTGGAGTGTAGAACAGGGGGTGGCAGATACGCAGTATTTT
TRBJ1-6 | - | - | TRBV11-1 | CASSSDGGNSPLHF | TGTGCCAGCAGCTCGGACGGAGGAAATTCACCCCTCCACTTT
TRBJ2-2 | - | - | TRBV20-1 | CSASARRNTGELFF | TGCAGTGCTAGTGCCCGGCGGAACACCGGGGAGCTGTTTTTT
TRBJ2-3 | - | - | TRBV10-3 | CAISESVDTQYF | TGTGCCATCAGTGAGTCGGTAGATACGCAGTATTTT
TRBJ2-7 | few | - | TRBV7-3 | CASSLWAGNSYEQYF | TGTGCCAGCAGCTTATGGGCAGGGAATTCCTACGAGCAGTACTTC
TRBJ1-2 | once | - | TRBV29-1 | CSASDAGYGYTF | TGCAGCGCCTCGGACGCCGGCTATGGCTACACCTTC
TRBJ2-7 | few | - | TRBV5-1 | CASSREAYEQYF | TGCGCCAGCAGCAGGGAGGCCTACGAGCAGTACTTC
TRBJ2-2 | - | - | TRBV3-1/TRBV3-2 | CASNLLGGGELFF | TGTGCCAGCAATCTTTTGGGAGGCGGGGAGCTGTTTTTT
TRBJ1-2 | - | - | TRBV7-2 | CASSSGLNNYGYTF | TGTGCCAGCAGCTCGGGACTGAATAACTATGGCTACACCTTC